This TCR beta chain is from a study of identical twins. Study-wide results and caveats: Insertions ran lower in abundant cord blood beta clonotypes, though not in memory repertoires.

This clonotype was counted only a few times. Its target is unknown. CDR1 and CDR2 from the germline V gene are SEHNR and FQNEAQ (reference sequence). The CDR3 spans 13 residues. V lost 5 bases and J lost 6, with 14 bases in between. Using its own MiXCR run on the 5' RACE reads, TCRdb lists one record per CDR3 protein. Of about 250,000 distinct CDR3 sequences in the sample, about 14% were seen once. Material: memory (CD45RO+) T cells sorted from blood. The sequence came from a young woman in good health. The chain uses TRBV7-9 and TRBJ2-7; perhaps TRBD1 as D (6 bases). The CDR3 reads CASSQNLGGEQYF. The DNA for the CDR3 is TGTGCCAGCAGCCAAAACCTAGGGGGCGAGCAGTACTTC.